The rows below give T cell receptor beta chains drawn from one sample of a study of blood T cell repertoires in COVID-19. This table comes from immunoSEQ multiplex PCR, and its TCRdb copy is limited to in-frame clones, with some not included. This repertoire shows 410,000 or so clones, 89% found once; its top ten account for 1.5% to 1.9%. Sequencing was performed on peripheral blood. The receptors stem from a woman aged 40-49 years with COVID-19, enrolled during active disease. CDR3s include the opening cysteine and the closing phenylalanine or tryptophan. D genes are given only for firm matches.

V gene	J gene	D gene	CDR3 DNA	CDR3 protein
TRBV7-9	TRBJ1-1	NA	TGTGCCAGCAGCTTCCTCGGGGTGGGTACTGAAGCTTTCTTT	CASSFLGVGTEAFF
TRBV5-4	TRBJ1-3	NA	TGTGCCAGCAGCGGAGGGGTTAGCTCTGGAAACACCATATATTTT	CASSGGVSSGNTIYF
TRBV18	TRBJ2-7	TRBD1	TGTGCCAGCTCACCGACAGGGGGCTCCTACGAGCAGTACTTC	CASSPTGGSYEQYF
TRBV5-4	TRBJ2-1	NA	TGTGCCAGCAGCGGGGGCCTGGGGGAGCAGTTCTTC	CASSGGLGEQFF
TRBV5-1	TRBJ1-1	TRBD1	TGCGCCAGCAGCAAACCGGGACAGGGGGCTTCTGAAGCTTTCTTT	CASSKPGQGASEAFF
TRBV7-2	TRBJ1-2	NA	TGTGCCAGCCGGGGGGGCTCCCCCTATGGCTACACCTTC	CASRGGSPYGYTF
TRBV12-3/TRBV12-4	TRBJ1-3	TRBD1	TGTGCCAGCAGACAGGGGGCTGGAAACACCATATATTTT	CASRQGAGNTIYF
TRBV20-1	TRBJ1-1	NA	TGCAGTGCTAGTCTAGGCCCGAACACTGAAGCTTTCTTT	CSASLGPNTEAFF
TRBV6-2/TRBV6-3	TRBJ2-7	TRBD1	TGTGCCAGCAGTTACACCGGGACAGGGAGCCACGAGCAGTACTTC	CASSYTGTGSHEQYF
TRBV13	TRBJ2-5	TRBD2	TGTGCCAGCAGCTTCCGGACGGGGGGGAGCCCCCAAGAGACCCAGTACTTC	CASSFRTGGSPQETQYF
TRBV18	TRBJ2-3	NA	TGTGCCAGCTCACCACGACTAGTGACAGATACGCAGTATTTT	CASSPRLVTDTQYF
TRBV28	TRBJ1-3	NA	TGTGCCAGCAGTTTTTCCACAGCTGGAAACACCATATATTTT	CASSFSTAGNTIYF
TRBV2	TRBJ1-1	NA	TGTGCCAGCAACCAGCAGGGAAACACTGAAGCTTTCTTT	CASNQQGNTEAFF
TRBV28	TRBJ2-7	NA	TGTGCCAGCAGCCCGGACAACTACGAGCAGTACTTC	CASSPDNYEQYF